Listed below are T cell receptor beta chains from one sample, sequenced in a study of PD-L1 blockade in urothelial cancer. Sequenced by immunoSEQ multiplex PCR; TCRdb stores in-frame clones only, minus some. The sample contains 85,000 to 90,000 clones, more than 85% of which appear only once. The sequences come from PBMCs, collected around atezolizumab (anti-PD-L1) treatment. The receptors were sampled from a man between 60 and 70 years old with urothelial cancer. The CDR3 runs from the conserved cysteine through the conserved F or W. D genes are given only for firm matches. The size field is filled for only some rows; it gives once, few, many or a size class.

size | J | D | V | DNA | CDR3
. | TRBJ2-7 | . | TRBV5-1 | TGCGCCAGCCGGGAGCAGGGTGGTCCCAACGAGCAGTACTTC | CASREQGGPNEQYF
. | TRBJ1-1 | . | TRBV6-5 | TGTGCCAGCAGACAGGGCCCGAACACTGAAGCTTTCTTT | CASRQGPNTEAFF
once | TRBJ1-2 | . | TRBV18 | TGTGCCAGCTCACCACCCGGAGAGAGACTGTCTGGCTACACCTTC | CASSPPGERLSGYTF
. | TRBJ2-5 | . | TRBV28 | TGTGCCAGCAGTTTATGGGGGCAGGAAGAAGAGACCCAGTACTTC | CASSLWGQEEETQYF
. | TRBJ1-4 | . | TRBV7-9 | TGTGCCAGCAGCCCGAGTACAACTAATGAAAAACTGTTTTTT | CASSPSTTNEKLFF
. | TRBJ2-4 | . | TRBV7-3 | TGTGCCAGCAGCGAACCAGGGGAAAACATTCAGTACTTC | CASSEPGENIQYF
. | TRBJ1-2 | . | TRBV6-1 | TGTGCCAGCAGTGAAGCTTTAGGACAGTCTCGTGGCTACACCTTC | CASSEALGQSRGYTF
. | TRBJ2-1 | TRBD1 | TRBV6-6 | TGTGCCAGCAGACGGGACAGGGAAAATGAGCAGTTCTTC | CASRRDRENEQFF
. | TRBJ1-2 | TRBD1 | TRBV19 | TGTGCCAGTAGTCCGACGCGAGGACAGGGCGCGAACTATGGCTACACCTTC | CASSPTRGQGANYGYTF
once | TRBJ2-7 | TRBD2 | TRBV2 | TGTGCCAGCAGCGCAGCGGGATCCGCCTACGAGCAGTACTTC | CASSAAGSAYEQYF
. | TRBJ2-1 | TRBD2 | TRBV2 | TGTGCCAGCACGGGCGGGAGTGACAATGAGCAGTTCTTC | CASTGGSDNEQFF